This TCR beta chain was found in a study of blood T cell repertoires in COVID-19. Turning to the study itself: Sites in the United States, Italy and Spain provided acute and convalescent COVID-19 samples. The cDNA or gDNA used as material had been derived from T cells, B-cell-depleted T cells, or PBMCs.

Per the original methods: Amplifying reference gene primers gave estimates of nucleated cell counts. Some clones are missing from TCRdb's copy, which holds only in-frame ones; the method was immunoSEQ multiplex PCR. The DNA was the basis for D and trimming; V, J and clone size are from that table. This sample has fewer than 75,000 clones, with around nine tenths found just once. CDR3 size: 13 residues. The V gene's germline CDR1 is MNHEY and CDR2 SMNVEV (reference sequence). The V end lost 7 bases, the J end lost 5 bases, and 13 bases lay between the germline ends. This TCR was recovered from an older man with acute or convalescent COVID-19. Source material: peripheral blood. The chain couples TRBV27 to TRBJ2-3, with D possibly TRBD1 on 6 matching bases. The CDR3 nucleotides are TGTGCCAGCACTACCTCAGGGGTAGATACGCAGTATTTT. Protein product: CASTTSGVDTQYF.